This section outlines one TCR beta chain sequence together with its context. Its antigen is not known. The sample comes from a study of T cell responses to AZD1222 COVID-19 vaccine. CDR3 length: 14 amino acids. V was clipped by 4 bases and J by 4 bases; unmatched bases: 3. CDR1 and CDR2 from the germline V gene are MGHDK and SYGVNS. Findings of the study overall: Along spike, vaccine-associated CD4 TCRs were found throughout, with dominance at 160-218 and 743-854.

The data were produced by immunoSEQ multiplex PCR, yet TCRdb's version contains in-frame clones alone and is incomplete. The profile covers over 150,000 clones, with 90% to 95% appearing a single time and 1.5% to 2% taken by the ten largest. This sample comprised peripheral blood, obtained 28 days after the second AZD1222 dose. The clonotype originates from an adult who received the AZD1222 COVID-19 vaccine. The rearrangement uses TRBV25-1 and TRBJ2-7; 11 bases map to TRBD1. Written as DNA, the CDR3 is TGTGCCAGCAGTGCTTGGGACAGGGGGTACGAGCAGTACTTC. Its translation: CASSAWDRGYEQYF.